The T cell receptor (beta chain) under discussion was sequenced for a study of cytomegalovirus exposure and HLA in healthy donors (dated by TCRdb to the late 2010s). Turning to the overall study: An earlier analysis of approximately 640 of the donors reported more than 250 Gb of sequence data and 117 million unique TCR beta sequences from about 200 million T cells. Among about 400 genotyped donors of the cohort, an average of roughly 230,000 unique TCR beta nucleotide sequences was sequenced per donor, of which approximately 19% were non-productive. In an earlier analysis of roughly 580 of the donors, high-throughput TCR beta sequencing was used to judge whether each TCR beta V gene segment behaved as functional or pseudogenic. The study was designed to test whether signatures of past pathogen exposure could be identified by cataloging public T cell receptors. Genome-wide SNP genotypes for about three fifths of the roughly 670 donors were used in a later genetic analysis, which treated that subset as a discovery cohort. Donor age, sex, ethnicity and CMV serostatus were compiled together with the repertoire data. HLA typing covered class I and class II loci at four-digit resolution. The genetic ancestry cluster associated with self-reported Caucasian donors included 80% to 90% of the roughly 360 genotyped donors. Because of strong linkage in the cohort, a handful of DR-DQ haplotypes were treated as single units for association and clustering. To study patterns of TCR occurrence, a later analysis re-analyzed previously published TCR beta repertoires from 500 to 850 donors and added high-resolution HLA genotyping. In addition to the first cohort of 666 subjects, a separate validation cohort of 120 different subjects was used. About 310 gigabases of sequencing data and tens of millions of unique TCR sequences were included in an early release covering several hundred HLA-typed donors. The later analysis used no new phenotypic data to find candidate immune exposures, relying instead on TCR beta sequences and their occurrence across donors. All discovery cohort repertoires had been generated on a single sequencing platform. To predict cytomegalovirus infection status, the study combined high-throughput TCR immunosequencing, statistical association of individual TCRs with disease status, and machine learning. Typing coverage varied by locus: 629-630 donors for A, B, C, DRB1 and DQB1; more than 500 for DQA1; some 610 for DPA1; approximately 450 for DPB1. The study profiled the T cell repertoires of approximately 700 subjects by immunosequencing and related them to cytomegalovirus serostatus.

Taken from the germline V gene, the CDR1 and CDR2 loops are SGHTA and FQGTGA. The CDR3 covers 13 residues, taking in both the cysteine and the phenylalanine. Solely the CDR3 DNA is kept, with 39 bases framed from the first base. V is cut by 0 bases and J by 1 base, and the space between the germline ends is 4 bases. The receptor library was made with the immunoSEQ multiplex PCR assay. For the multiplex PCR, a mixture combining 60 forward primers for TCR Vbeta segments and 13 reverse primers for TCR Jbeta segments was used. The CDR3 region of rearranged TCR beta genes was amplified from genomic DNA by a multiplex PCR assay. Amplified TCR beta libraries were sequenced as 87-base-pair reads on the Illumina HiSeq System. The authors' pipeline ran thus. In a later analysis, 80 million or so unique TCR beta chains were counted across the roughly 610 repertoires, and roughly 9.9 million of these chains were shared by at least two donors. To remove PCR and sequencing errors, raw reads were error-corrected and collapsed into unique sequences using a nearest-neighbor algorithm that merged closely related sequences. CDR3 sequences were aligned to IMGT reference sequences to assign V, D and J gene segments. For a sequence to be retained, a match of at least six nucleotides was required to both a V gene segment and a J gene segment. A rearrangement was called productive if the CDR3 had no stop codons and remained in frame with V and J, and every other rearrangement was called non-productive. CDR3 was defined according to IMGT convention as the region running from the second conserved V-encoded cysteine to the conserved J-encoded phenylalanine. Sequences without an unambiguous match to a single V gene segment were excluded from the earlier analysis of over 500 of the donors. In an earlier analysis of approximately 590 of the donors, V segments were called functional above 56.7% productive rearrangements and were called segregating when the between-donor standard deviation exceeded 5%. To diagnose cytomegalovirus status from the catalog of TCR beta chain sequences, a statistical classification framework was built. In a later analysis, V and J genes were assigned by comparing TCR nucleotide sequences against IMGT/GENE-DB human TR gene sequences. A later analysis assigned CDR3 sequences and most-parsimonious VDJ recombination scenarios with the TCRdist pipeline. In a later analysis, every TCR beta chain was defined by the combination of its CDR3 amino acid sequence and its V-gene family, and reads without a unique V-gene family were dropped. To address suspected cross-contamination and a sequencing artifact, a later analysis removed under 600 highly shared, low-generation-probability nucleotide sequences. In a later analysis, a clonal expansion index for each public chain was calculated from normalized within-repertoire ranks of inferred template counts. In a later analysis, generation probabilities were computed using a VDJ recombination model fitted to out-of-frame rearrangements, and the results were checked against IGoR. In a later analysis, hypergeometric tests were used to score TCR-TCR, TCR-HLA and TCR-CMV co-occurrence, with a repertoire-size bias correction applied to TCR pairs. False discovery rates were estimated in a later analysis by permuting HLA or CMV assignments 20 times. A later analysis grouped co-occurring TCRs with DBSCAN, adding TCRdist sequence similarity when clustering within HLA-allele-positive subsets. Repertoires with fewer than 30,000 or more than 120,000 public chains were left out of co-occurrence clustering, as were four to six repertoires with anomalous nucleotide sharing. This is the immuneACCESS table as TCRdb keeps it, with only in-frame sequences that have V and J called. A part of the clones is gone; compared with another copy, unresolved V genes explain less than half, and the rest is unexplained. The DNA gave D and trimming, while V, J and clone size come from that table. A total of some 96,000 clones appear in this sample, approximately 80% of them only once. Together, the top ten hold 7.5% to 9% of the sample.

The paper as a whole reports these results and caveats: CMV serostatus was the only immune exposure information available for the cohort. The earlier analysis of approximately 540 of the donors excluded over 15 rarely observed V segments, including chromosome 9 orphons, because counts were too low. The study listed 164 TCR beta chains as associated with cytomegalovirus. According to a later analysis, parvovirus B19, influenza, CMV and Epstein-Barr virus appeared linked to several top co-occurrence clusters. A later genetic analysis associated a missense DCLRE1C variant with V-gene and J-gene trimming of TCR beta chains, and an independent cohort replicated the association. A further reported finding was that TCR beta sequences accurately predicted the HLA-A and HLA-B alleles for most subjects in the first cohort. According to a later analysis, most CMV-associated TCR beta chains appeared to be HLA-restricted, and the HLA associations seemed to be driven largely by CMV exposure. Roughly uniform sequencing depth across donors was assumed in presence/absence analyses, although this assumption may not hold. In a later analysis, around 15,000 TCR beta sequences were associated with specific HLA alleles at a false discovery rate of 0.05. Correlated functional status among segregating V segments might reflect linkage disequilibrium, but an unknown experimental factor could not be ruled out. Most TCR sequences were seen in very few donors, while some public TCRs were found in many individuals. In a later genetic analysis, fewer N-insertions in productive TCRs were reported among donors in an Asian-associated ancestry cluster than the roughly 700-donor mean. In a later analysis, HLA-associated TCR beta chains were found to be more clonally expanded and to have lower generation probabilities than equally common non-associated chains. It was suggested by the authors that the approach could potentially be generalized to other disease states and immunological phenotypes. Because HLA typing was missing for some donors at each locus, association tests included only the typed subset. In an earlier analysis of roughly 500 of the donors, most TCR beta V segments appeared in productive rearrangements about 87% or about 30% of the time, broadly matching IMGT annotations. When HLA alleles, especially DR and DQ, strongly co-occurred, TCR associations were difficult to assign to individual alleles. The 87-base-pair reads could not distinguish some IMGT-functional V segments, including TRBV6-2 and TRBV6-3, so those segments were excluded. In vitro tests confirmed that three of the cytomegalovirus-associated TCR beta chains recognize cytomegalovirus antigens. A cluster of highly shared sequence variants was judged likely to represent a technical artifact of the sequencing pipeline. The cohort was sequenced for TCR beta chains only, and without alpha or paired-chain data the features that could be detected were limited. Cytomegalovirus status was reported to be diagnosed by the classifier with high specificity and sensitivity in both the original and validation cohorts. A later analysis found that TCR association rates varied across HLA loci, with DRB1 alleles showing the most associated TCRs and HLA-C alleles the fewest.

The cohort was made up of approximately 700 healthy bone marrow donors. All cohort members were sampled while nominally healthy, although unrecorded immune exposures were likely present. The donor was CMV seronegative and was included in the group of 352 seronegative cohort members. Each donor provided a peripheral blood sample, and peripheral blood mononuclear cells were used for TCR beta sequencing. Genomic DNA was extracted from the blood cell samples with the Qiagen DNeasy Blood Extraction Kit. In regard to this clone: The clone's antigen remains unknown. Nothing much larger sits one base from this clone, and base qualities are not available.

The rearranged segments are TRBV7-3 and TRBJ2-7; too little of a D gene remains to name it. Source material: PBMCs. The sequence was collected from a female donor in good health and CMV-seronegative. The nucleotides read TGTGCCAGCAGCTTAACCCCGTCCTACGAGCAGTACTTC. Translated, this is CASSLTPSYEQYF. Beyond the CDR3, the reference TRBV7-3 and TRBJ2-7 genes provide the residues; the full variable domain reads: GAGVSQTPSNKVTEKGKYVELRCDPISGHTALYWYRQSLGQGPEFLIYFQGTGAADDSGLPNDRFFAVRPEGSVSTLKIQRTERGDSAVYLCASSLTPSYEQYFGPGTRLTVT.